These 30 T cell receptor beta chains were sequenced from one sample in a study of T-cell reconstitution after alpha-beta-depleted transplantation in children. Preparation of the TCRbeta library was carried out with unique molecular identifiers. Each CDR3 protein is one row after TCRdb ran MiXCR on the PCR reads. The repertoire has some 490,000 distinct CDR3 sequences, 9.5% to 15% of them found once; the top ten carry 5% to 6%. The sequencing here drew on PBMCs from the stem cell graft donor, taken from the stem cell graft. The origin of the receptors is a human donor who donated a stem cell graft to a child with combined immunodeficiency.

This clonotype was observed many times. This chain connects TRBV6-5 to TRBJ2-7; D tentatively reads TRBD1 or TRBD2 (5 bases each). Trimming shortened V by 2 bases and J by 3 bases, and 8 bases separated the two germline ends. This CDR3 is 13 amino acids long. Germline values: CDR1 MNHEY, CDR2 SVGAGI. CDR3 amino acids: CASSYRDGYEQYF. DNA for the CDR3: TGTGCCAGCAGTTACCGGGACGGCTACGAGCAGTACTTC.

The table lists this clonotype with many counts. CDR3: CASSQGTSGLTSSYEQYF. The CDR3, as DNA: TGCGCCAGCAGCCAAGGGACTAGCGGACTTACTAGTTCCTACGAGCAGTACTTC. V gene TRBV4-3 combines with J gene TRBJ2-7; 10 positions match TRBD2. V was clipped by 1 base and J by 1 base; unmatched bases: 10. The CDR3 is 18 residues long. The germline V gene encodes CDR1 LGHNA and CDR2 YSLEER.

The chain has TRBV5-1 and TRBJ2-7; D is unclear. The CDR3 has 13 amino acids. Germline V gene sequence: CDR1 SGHRS, CDR2 YFSETQ. V was cut by 5 bases and J by 3 bases, with 12 bases left in between. The CDR3 coding sequence is TGCGCCAGCAGGGGTGACAACGTCTACGAGCAGTACTTC. Amino acids: CASRGDNVYEQYF.

The V gene is TRBV4-3, the J gene TRBJ2-2, with a possible D match to TRBD2 (6 bases). From germline, CDR1 is LGHNA and CDR2 YSLEER. This CDR3 spans 18 amino acids. Trimming pared 1 base from V and 2 bases from J, leaving 17 bases between. CDR3 amino acids: CASSQGYPGGVNTGELFF. The CDR3 DNA reads TGCGCCAGCAGCCAAGGGTATCCTGGCGGGGTCAACACCGGGGAGCTGTTTTTT.

In its sample, this clonotype was seen many times. The V gene is TRBV12-3 or TRBV12-4, the J gene TRBJ2-1; D not resolved. The CDR3 is made up of 13 amino acids. V shed 3 bases and J shed 2 bases, with 5 bases lying between them. CDR3 in amino acids: CASSFYTYNEQFF. CDR3 DNA: TGTGCCAGCAGTTTTTATACCTACAATGAGCAGTTCTTC.

This clonotype was observed at least ten times. The J gene is TRBJ2-1, the V gene TRBV19, with 7 bases identical to TRBD2. V shed 5 bases, J shed 0 bases, and the junction held 7 bases outside the gene matches. This CDR3 contains 16 residues. Per the germline V gene, CDR1 is LNHDA and CDR2 is SQIVND (reference sequence). The CDR3 nucleotides are TGTGCCAGTAGTGCTAGCGGTAGGAGCTCCTACAATGAGCAGTTCTTC. This gives the protein CASSASGRSSYNEQFF.

This clonotype has at least ten counts. The chain uses TRBV12-3 or TRBV12-4 and TRBJ2-1; D may be TRBD1 (5 bases). V lost 6 bases to trimming and J lost 6 bases, with 15 bases between them. This CDR3 contains 14 residues. DNA for the CDR3: TGTGCCAGCAGCCTGGACCCGCAGGGCAATGAGCAGTTCTTC. Amino acids: CASSLDPQGNEQFF.

CDR3 region: CASSPRAGPTDTQYF. CDR3 coding DNA: TGTGCCAGCTCACCTCGGGCAGGGCCCACAGATACGCAGTATTTT. The chain recombines TRBV18 with TRBJ2-3, with a tentative D call TRBD1 (5 bases). The ends were cut back, 3 bases at V and 2 bases at J, with 12 bases in the middle. Germline values: CDR1 KGHSH, CDR2 LQKENI. There are 15 residues in the CDR3. Based on the CDR3 plus reference TRBV18 and TRBJ2-3, the full variable domain is NAGVMQNPRHLVRRRGQEARLRCSPMKGHSHVYWYRQLPEEGLKFMVYLQKENIIDESGMPKERFSAEFPKEGPSILRIQQVVRGDSAAYFCASSPRAGPTDTQYFGPGTRLTVL.

In this sample, this clonotype turned up a few times. The rearrangement uses TRBV12-3 or TRBV12-4 and TRBJ2-7; perhaps TRBD2 as D (6 bases). The V gene lost 7 bases and the J gene lost 3 bases, with 13 bases spanning the gap. CDR3 length: 13 residues. The CDR3 reads CASKPEGGYEQYF. CDR3 nucleotide sequence: TGTGCCAGCAAGCCGGAGGGCGGCTACGAGCAGTACTTC.

J is TRBJ1-1 and V is TRBV5-1; 8 bases are shared with TRBD1. The germline gives CDR1 SGHRS, CDR2 YFSETQ. The length of the CDR3 is 16 residues. The V and J ends lost 4 bases and 1 base, in that order; junction bases with no gene match: 9. The CDR3: CASSQTGTGGNTEAFF. DNA of the CDR3: TGCGCCAGCAGCCAAACCGGGACAGGTGGGAACACTGAAGCTTTCTTT.

J is TRBJ1-2 and V is TRBV5-5; TRBD1 might be the D (5 bases). This CDR3 comprises 16 residues. Germline assignment: CDR1 SGHKS and CDR2 YYEKEE (reference sequence). V shed 2 bases and J shed 2 bases, with 16 bases lying between them. The CDR3 DNA is TGTGCCAGCAGCTTATCCGGGACCTCCAGCAACTATGGCTACACCTTC. This sequence encodes CASSLSGTSSNYGYTF.

The gene calls are TRBV20-1 and TRBJ1-1; perhaps TRBD1 as D (5 bases). CDR3 size: 15 residues. The V gene lost 3 bases and the J gene lost 3 bases, with 17 bases spanning the gap. The germline V gene has CDR1 DFQATT and CDR2 SNEGSKA (reference sequence). The CDR3 reads CSASGLRQPDTEAFF. The CDR3 DNA is TGCAGTGCTAGTGGGTTACGACAGCCCGACACTGAAGCTTTCTTT.

This clonotype was counted only a few times. V usage is TRBV20-1 and J usage is TRBJ2-7; possible D gene TRBD1, 6 bases. The CDR3 runs 11 residues. The germline V gene has CDR1 DFQATT and CDR2 SNEGSKA (reference sequence). V lost 1 base, J lost 7 bases, and 8 bases lay in between. CDR3 residues: CSARVRGEQYF. CDR3 DNA sequence: TGCAGTGCTAGAGTCAGGGGTGAGCAGTACTTC.

This sequence joins TRBV5-6 and TRBJ2-7, with 10 bases aligning to TRBD2. With V trimmed by 5 bases and J by 3 bases, 2 bases remained unmatched. The germline V gene has CDR1 SGHDT and CDR2 YYEEEE. The CDR3 contains 13 residues. The CDR3 sequence: CASRTSGFYEQYF. DNA of the CDR3: TGTGCCAGCAGGACTAGCGGGTTCTACGAGCAGTACTTC.

This clonotype came up many times. The rearrangement uses TRBV20-1 and TRBJ2-2, with 9 bases that match TRBD1. The ends lost 6 bases at V and 3 bases at J; junction bases unmatched: 2. Looked up from germline, CDR1 is DFQATT and CDR2 is SNEGSKA (reference sequence). This CDR3 region has 13 residues. CDR3 sequence (DNA): TGCAGTGCAGGGACAGGGCACACCGGGGAGCTGTTTTTT. It specifies CSAGTGHTGELFF.

The V call is TRBV7-2, the J call TRBJ2-1, with D possibly called TRBD1 or TRBD2 (6 bases each). Trimming cost V 8 bases and J 4 bases, with 15 bases left between them. The CDR3 is 14 amino acids. The germline V gene encodes CDR1 SGHTA and CDR2 FQGNSA. Here the CDR3 reads CASRVGGPYNEQFF. As DNA, the CDR3 is TGTGCCAGCCGCGTGGGGGGCCCTTACAATGAGCAGTTCTTC.

This clonotype was counted a few times. The chain carries TRBV2 and TRBJ2-7; TRBD2 aligns across 7 bases. V shed 7 bases and J 0 bases; nucleotides not matched to a gene: 6. CDR3 length equals 14 residues. Germline V gives CDR1 SNHLY, CDR2 FYNNEI. CDR3 sequence: CASTQLARSYEQYF. The CDR3 nucleotides read TGTGCCAGCACCCAACTAGCGCGCTCCTACGAGCAGTACTTC. The whole variable domain, remainder taken from reference TRBV2 and TRBJ2-7, is EPEVTQTPSHQVTQMGQEVILRCVPISNHLYFYWYRQILGQKVEFLVSFYNNEISEKSEIFDDQFSVERPDGSNFTLKIRSTKLEDSAMYFCASTQLARSYEQYFGPGTRLTVT.

This clonotype has ten or more counts. The rearrangement uses TRBV28 and TRBJ2-3, with TRBD1 identical over 10 bases. V dropped 1 base and J dropped 6; count of bases not matched to a gene: 4. In germline, CDR1 is MDHEN, CDR2 SYDVKM. The CDR3 is 15 amino acids. The CDR3 spells CASSLSGQGVDTQYF. The CDR3 DNA follows: TGTGCCAGCAGTTTATCAGGACAGGGGGTGGATACGCAGTATTTT.

This clonotype has a count of ten or more. This chain connects TRBV20-1 to TRBJ1-6; D may be TRBD1 (5 bases). Trimming left V 5 bases short and J 0 bases short, with 14 bases between. Germline-derived CDR1 and CDR2 are DFQATT and SNEGSKA (reference sequence). The CDR3 runs to 16 residues. The DNA of the CDR3 is TGCAGTGCTGGAGCCTTAGACAGCTCCTATAATTCACCCCTCCACTTT. Its protein is CSAGALDSSYNSPLHF.

The V call is TRBV20-1, the J call TRBJ2-7, with a possible D match to TRBD2 (7 bases). Trimming left V 6 bases short and J 3 bases short, with 21 bases between. The germline gives CDR1 DFQATT, CDR2 SNEGSKA (reference sequence). This CDR3 is 15 amino acids long. The CDR3 DNA reads TGCAGTGCGAGGGTGGGCGGGGGCAGGGTCTACGAGCAGTACTTC. Translating gives CSARVGGGRVYEQYF.

This clonotype appeared a few times. V is TRBV5-6 and J is TRBJ1-1, with 9 nucleotides matching TRBD1. The CDR3 has 17 amino acids. The trim removed 1 base at V and 1 base at J, leaving 8 bases unmatched. Germline values: CDR1 SGHDT, CDR2 YYEEEE. CDR3 bases: TGTGCCAGCAGCTTGATGGGACAGGGCTTATCGAACACTGAAGCTTTCTTT. Protein product: CASSLMGQGLSNTEAFF.

This clonotype was picked up many times. The V and J genes are TRBV20-1 and TRBJ2-1; 10 bases match TRBD2. This CDR3 comprises 13 residues. Looked up from germline, CDR1 is DFQATT and CDR2 is SNEGSKA (reference sequence). Trimming cost V 5 bases and J 8 bases; bases outside gene matches: 6. DNA of the CDR3: TGCAGTGCTTCTCCTAGCGGGAGCTATGAGCAGTTCTTC. It encodes CSASPSGSYEQFF.

In its sample, this clonotype was seen many times. This rearrangement joins TRBV9 to TRBJ2-2, with D hard to call. Germline V gives CDR1 SGDLS, CDR2 YYNGEE. This CDR3 contains 14 residues. Deletions cut 0 bases from V and 6 bases from J, with 9 bases between. CDR3 nucleotide sequence: TGTGCCAGCAGCGTAGCTAGACAACCCGGGGAGCTGTTTTTT. Translation: CASSVARQPGELFF.

The sample holds a few counts of this clonotype. The chain combines TRBV12-3 or TRBV12-4 with TRBJ1-1; no reliable D call. V was clipped by 1 base and J by 0 bases, with 6 bases between them. The CDR3 runs 14 residues. The DNA for the CDR3 is TGTGCCAGCAGTTTAGGGTTGGTGAACACTGAAGCTTTCTTT. As protein: CASSLGLVNTEAFF.

This clonotype was seen more than once but under ten times. This chain links TRBV7-2 with TRBJ2-7, with TRBD2 matching over 8 bases. Germline-derived CDR1 and CDR2 are SGHTA and FQGNSA. The trim removed 8 bases at V and 7 bases at J, leaving 10 bases unmatched. The CDR3 extends over 13 amino acids. CDR3 in DNA: TGTGCCAGCTCCCGAGCGGGAGAGGGGGAGCAGTACTTC. This codes for CASSRAGEGEQYF.

The chain links TRBV12-3 or TRBV12-4 to TRBJ2-1, with unresolved D. CDR3 length: 13 amino acids. The V end lost 7 bases, the J end lost 5 bases, and 12 bases lay between the germline ends. CDR3 region: CASNSRANNEQFF. The CDR3 DNA reads as TGTGCCAGCAATTCCCGGGCCAACAATGAGCAGTTCTTC.

This clonotype has more than one count but fewer than ten. The chain is built from TRBV15 and TRBJ1-4, with D possibly being TRBD1 (5 bases). Deletions cut 5 bases from V and 8 bases from J, with 30 bases between. Germline V gives CDR1 LNHNV, CDR2 YYDKDF (reference sequence). This CDR3 spans 19 amino acids. The chain's CDR3 is CATSPSGIRPNLDPEKLFF. As DNA, the CDR3 is TGTGCCACCAGCCCTTCAGGGATAAGGCCAAACCTGGACCCAGAAAAACTGTTTTTT. Using reference TRBV15 and TRBJ1-4 for the parts outside the CDR3, the full variable domain is DAMVIQNPRYQVTQFGKPVTLSCSQTLNHNVMYWYQQKSSQAPKLLFHYYDKDFNNEADTPDNFQSRRPNTSFCFLDIRSPGLGDTAMYLCATSPSGIRPNLDPEKLFFGSGTQLSVL.

This chain uses TRBV6-5 with TRBJ2-3, with unresolved D. Per germline, CDR1 MNHEY and CDR2 SVGAGI. Trimming cost V 2 bases and J 0 bases, with 18 bases left between them. There are 18 residues in the CDR3. The CDR3 protein is CASSYRPSWRLSTDTQYF. As DNA, the CDR3 is TGTGCCAGCAGTTACCGCCCTTCCTGGCGACTTAGCACAGATACGCAGTATTTT.

This clonotype occurred a few times. The chain links TRBV24-1 to TRBJ2-2; D might be TRBD1 (6 bases). V lost 4 bases, J lost 2 bases, and 13 bases lay in between. From germline, CDR1 is KGHDR and CDR2 SFDVKD. This CDR3 has 16 residues. For the CDR3, the DNA is TGTGCCACCAGTGAGCTCGGGACAACTAACACCGGGGAGCTGTTTTTT. This encodes CATSELGTTNTGELFF.

This clonotype occurred many times. The rearrangement uses TRBV12-3 or TRBV12-4 and TRBJ1-1, with 12 positions matching TRBD1. V was clipped by 6 bases and J by 4 bases; unmatched bases: 12. This CDR3 region has 17 residues. The CDR3 nucleotides read TGTGCCAGCAGCCAAGTCCGGGACAGGGGGCAGGTCACTGAAGCTTTCTTT. It codes for CASSQVRDRGQVTEAFF.